This TCR beta chain appears in the sequencing data of a study of T cell responses to AZD1222 COVID-19 vaccine. Findings and caveats of the study: Seropositive at baseline were only 5 or 6 AZD1222 recipients. Repertoire sampling happened only post peak T cell response.

In regard to this clone: Its matching antigen is unknown.

Using immunoSEQ multiplex PCR, the repertoire was profiled, and TCRdb retains in-frame clones only, with some absent. This table has 130,000 or so clones, roughly 93% appearing once. This CDR3 contains 13 residues. Trimming took 8 bases from V and 7 from J, leaving 12 bases between them. Germline assignment: CDR1 MNHEY and CDR2 SVGAGI. The sequence was collected from an adult in good health. The sequencing used peripheral blood, collected on day 0 of AZD1222 vaccination. The chain is built from TRBV6-5 and TRBJ1-6, with no clear D. Written as DNA, the CDR3 is TGTGCCAGCCGCTCAATGACGAATTCACCCCTCCACTTT. Translating it yields CASRSMTNSPLHF.